This TCR beta chain was sequenced for a study of T-cell reconstitution after alpha-beta-depleted transplantation in children. Broader study findings: Once a year had passed after transplant, T-cell counts and diversity came mostly from newly produced T cells. Several patients had high TCRbeta diversity at day 60; it came from surviving recipient T cells and thymic progenitors. The study reportedly traced alpha-beta T cells about two months after transplant to several hundred expanded graft clones.

Preparation of the TCRbeta library was carried out with unique molecular identifiers. TCRdb re-derived calls from the PCR reads in MiXCR, one entry per CDR3 protein. The sample yields around 250,000 distinct CDR3 sequences, under 30% seen once. Regarding this clonotype: Its target is unknown.

Between the trimmed V and J ends, which lost 1 base and 0 bases, there was a span of 7 bases. The CDR3 totals 15 residues. Per the germline V gene, CDR1 is SEHNR and CDR2 is FQNEAQ (reference sequence). This specimen was PBMCs, taken before TCRalphabeta/CD19-depleted stem cell transplant. This sequence originates from a girl aged 2-10 years with Fanconi anemia, due to receive a stem cell transplant. This chain connects TRBV7-9 to TRBJ2-1; D unclear. The CDR3 sequence is CASSLDQSSYNEQFF. CDR3 coding DNA: TGTGCCAGCAGCTTAGACCAGAGCTCCTACAATGAGCAGTTCTTC.